The 20 T cell receptor beta chains presented below share a single source sample, sequenced in a study of cytomegalovirus exposure and HLA in healthy donors. It was with 60 Vbeta and 13 Jbeta primers that the PCR ran. Clones were read by immunoSEQ multiplex PCR, and TCRdb kept only the in-frame ones, dropping some. The repertoire consists of 150,000 to 200,000 clones, with approximately 79% occurring once and the leading ten covering 4.4%. The sample taken for sequencing was PBMCs. The receptor set was obtained from a woman in her 30s in good health and CMV-seropositive.

The rearrangement joins TRBV9 to TRBJ2-5, with 7 bases aligning to TRBD2. The germline gives CDR1 SGDLS, CDR2 YYNGEE. This CDR3 comprises 16 residues. V shed 0 bases and J 5 bases; nucleotides not matched to a gene: 10. For the CDR3, the DNA is TGTGCCAGCAGCGTAGAAGGTACCCACGGGGGGGAGACCCAGTACTTC. Translation: CASSVEGTHGGETQYF.

The V and J genes are TRBV6-5 and TRBJ2-3; D is possibly TRBD2 (6 bases). With 6 bases removed from V and 2 bases from J, the gap between germline ends came to 12 bases. Per the germline V gene, CDR1 is MNHEY and CDR2 is SVGAGI. The CDR3 sequence is 14 residues long. The DNA of the CDR3 is TGTGCCAGCAGGGGGGGACGGGACACAGATACGCAGTATTTT. Its translation: CASRGGRDTDTQYF.

J is TRBJ2-3 and V is TRBV5-1, with 8 bases aligning to TRBD1. Germline V gives CDR1 SGHRS, CDR2 YFSETQ. This CDR3 region has 15 residues. Trimming removed 4 bases from V and 4 bases from J; junction bases left unmatched: 8. CDR3 region: CASSKGQGRADTQYF. The CDR3 coding sequence is TGCGCCAGCAGCAAAGGACAGGGAAGGGCAGATACGCAGTATTTT.

The chain carries TRBV4-1 and TRBJ2-6; no firm D call. V dropped 0 bases and J dropped 1 base, with 10 bases sitting between them. The germline V gene has CDR1 MGHRA and CDR2 YSYEKL. The CDR3 loop spans 17 amino acids. The CDR3 region is CASSQEQQLSGANVLTF. CDR3 sequence (DNA): TGCGCCAGCAGCCAAGAACAGCAGCTATCTGGGGCCAACGTCCTGACTTTC.

The V and J genes are TRBV7-2 and TRBJ2-5; 14 bases match TRBD2. The germline CDR1 and CDR2 sequences are SGHTA and FQGNSA. The CDR3 length is 16 residues. J lost 1 base, V lost 5 bases, and 3 bases had no gene match. The CDR3 DNA reads as TGTGCCAGCAGCCCGACTAGCGGGGGGGTCCAAGAGACCCAGTACTTC. Encoded protein: CASSPTSGGVQETQYF.

The rearrangement uses TRBV18 and TRBJ2-7; TRBD2 is a possible D gene (5 bases). The CDR3 length is 13 residues. The V gene's germline CDR1 is KGHSH and CDR2 LQKENI. Deletions cut 2 bases from V and 3 bases from J, with 8 bases between. DNA of the CDR3: TGTGCCAGCTCACCAGGGGAGTTCTACGAGCAGTACTTC. This codes for CASSPGEFYEQYF. The variable domain in full, completed from reference TRBV18 and TRBJ2-7, reads NAGVMQNPRHLVRRRGQEARLRCSPMKGHSHVYWYRQLPEEGLKFMVYLQKENIIDESGMPKERFSAEFPKEGPSILRIQQVVRGDSAAYFCASSPGEFYEQYFGPGTRLTVT.

V is TRBV6-5 and J is TRBJ1-2; a possible D gene is TRBD1 (5 bases). Germline values: CDR1 MNHEY, CDR2 SVGAGI. CDR3 size: 15 residues. Deletions cut 5 bases from V and 0 bases from J, with 13 bases between. DNA for the CDR3: TGTGCCAGCAGTCACCTGACAGAGCCTAACTATGGCTACACCTTC. Translating it yields CASSHLTEPNYGYTF.

CDR3 DNA sequence: TGTGCCAGCAGCTTAGAAGCAGGGGAAGACTATGGCTACACCTTC. Protein sequence: CASSLEAGEDYGYTF. The chain employs TRBV7-2 and TRBJ1-2; D might be TRBD1 (6 bases). This CDR3 comprises 15 residues. The V end was cut by 1 base, the J end by 3 bases, with 12 bases between. Per germline, CDR1 SGHTA and CDR2 FQGNSA.

The rearrangement uses TRBV6-5 and TRBJ1-2, with D hard to call. Germline V gene data show CDR1 as MNHEY and CDR2 as SVGAGI. The CDR3 covers 13 residues. The ends were cut back, 0 bases at V and 4 bases at J, with 6 bases in the middle. CDR3 loop: CASSYSTRYGYTF. DNA of the CDR3: TGTGCCAGCAGTTACTCGACACGCTATGGCTACACCTTC.

The chain joins TRBV2 to TRBJ1-5; a weak D match, TRBD1 (5 bases). The CDR3 has 14 amino acids. Germline-derived CDR1 and CDR2 are SNHLY and FYNNEI. The V gene lost 7 bases and the J gene lost 7 bases, with 17 bases spanning the gap. The CDR3 sequence: CASTGGGIGQPQHF. The CDR3 DNA sequence: TGTGCCAGCACCGGGGGGGGGATCGGACAGCCCCAGCATTTT.

The table lists this clone with a count of one. J is TRBJ1-5 and V is TRBV7-6, with TRBD1 matching over 10 bases. J was trimmed by 5 bases and V by 1 base; bases with no gene match: 8. Germline values: CDR1 SGHVS, CDR2 FNYEAQ. CDR3 length equals 17 residues. Written as DNA, the CDR3 is TGTGCCAGCAGCTTAGGTCCCGGGACAGGGGTCCATCAGCCCCAGCATTTT. Translated, it gives CASSLGPGTGVHQPQHF.

This chain uses TRBV6-6 with TRBJ1-5; D is unclear. The CDR3 spans 16 residues. Trimming stripped 0 bases from V and 2 bases from J, with 11 bases between. The V gene's germline CDR1 is MNHNY and CDR2 SVGAGI (reference sequence). The CDR3: CASSYSIGEGNQPQHF. Written as DNA, the CDR3 is TGTGCCAGCAGTTACTCGATCGGGGAGGGCAATCAGCCCCAGCATTTT.

This clone showed up just once. The chain has TRBV12-1 and TRBJ1-4; the table's D call, TRBD1, has no DNA check behind it. TRBV12-1 is given as a pseudogene. This CDR3 is built from 17 residues. The CDR3 here is CASSFALRGGWVEKLFF. As DNA, the CDR3 is TGTGCCAGCAGCTTTGCGCTTCGAGGGGGCTGGGTTGAAAAACTGTTTTTT.

This chain links TRBV4-1 with TRBJ2-5; D remains ambiguous. The CDR3 loop spans 13 amino acids. The V gene lost 4 bases and the J gene lost 3 bases, with 9 bases spanning the gap. Looked up from germline, CDR1 is MGHRA and CDR2 is YSYEKL. DNA for the CDR3: TGCGCCAGCAGCCCTTATATTAAAGAGACCCAGTACTTC. Its protein is CASSPYIKETQYF.

This clone has more than one count but fewer than ten. V and J are TRBV2 and TRBJ2-1; D remains unclear. Between the trimmed V and J ends, which lost 4 bases and 7 bases, there was a span of 14 bases. Germline-derived CDR1 and CDR2 are SNHLY and FYNNEI. There are 14 residues in the CDR3. CDR3: CASSGMQENNEQFF. CDR3 in DNA: TGTGCCAGCAGTGGTATGCAGGAAAATAATGAGCAGTTCTTC.

The chain couples TRBV4-3 to TRBJ2-1; TRBD2 agrees at 10 bases. V lost 0 bases and J lost 3; bases outside the gene matches: 8. The CDR3 has 18 amino acids. Germline loops: CDR1 LGHNA, CDR2 YSLEER. This CDR3 is CASSQEFIGLAVYNEQFF. Written as DNA, the CDR3 is TGCGCCAGCAGCCAAGAGTTCATCGGACTAGCGGTCTACAATGAGCAGTTCTTC.

The rearrangement links TRBV5-1 to TRBJ2-2; D call uncertain. Per germline, CDR1 SGHRS and CDR2 YFSETQ. The CDR3 runs to 17 residues. Trimming left V 1 base short and J 4 bases short, with 17 bases between. CDR3 in amino acids: CASSLNPRDLITGELFF. As DNA, the CDR3 is TGCGCCAGCAGCTTGAATCCGCGCGACTTAATCACCGGGGAGCTGTTTTTT.

The chain links TRBV9 to TRBJ2-6; 10 bases are a match to TRBD1. V dropped 4 bases and J dropped 1; count of bases not matched to a gene: 8. The CDR3 contains 18 residues. Germline V gene sequence: CDR1 SGDLS, CDR2 YYNGEE. CDR3: CASSTSTGGRSGANVLTF. As DNA, the CDR3 is TGTGCCAGCAGCACATCGACAGGGGGCAGGTCTGGGGCCAACGTCCTGACTTTC.

The CDR3 DNA reads TGCGCCAGCAGCTTGATGGCGGGAAGGGAGACCCAGTACTTC. This sequence encodes CASSLMAGRETQYF. The chain joins TRBV5-1 to TRBJ2-5; tentative D call: TRBD2 (6 bases). Germline values: CDR1 SGHRS, CDR2 YFSETQ. This CDR3 contains 14 residues. Trimming stripped 1 base from V and 5 bases from J, with 12 bases between.

This clone was counted once. Here the CDR3 reads CATSRDPTIGELFF. The CDR3 region has the DNA TGTGCCACCAGCAGAGATCCAACAATCGGGGAGCTGTTTTTT. The V and J genes are TRBV15 and TRBJ2-2; D remains unclear. V gave up 0 bases and J gave up 7 bases, with 9 bases separating them. CDR3 length: 14 amino acids. Germline-derived CDR1 and CDR2 are LNHNV and YYDKDF (reference sequence). The full variable domain, completed using reference TRBV15 and TRBJ2-2, is DAMVIQNPRYQVTQFGKPVTLSCSQTLNHNVMYWYQQKSSQAPKLLFHYYDKDFNNEADTPDNFQSRRPNTSFCFLDIRSPGLGDTAMYLCATSRDPTIGELFFGEGSRLTVL.